This TCR beta chain was sequenced in a study of blood T cell repertoires in COVID-19. Looking at the study overall: The analysed material was cDNA or gDNA that came from T cells, B-cell-depleted T cells, or PBMCs.

Per the authors' pipeline: It was from reference gene primer amplification that nucleated cell counts were estimated. Assay: immunoSEQ multiplex PCR; the TCRdb copy retains only in-frame clones and omits some. That table supplies the V and J calls and clone size; D and trimming were determined from the DNA. The table has tens of thousands of clones, roughly nine tenths seen once; the top ten hold about 8.1%. The junction had 7 bases not matched to a gene; V was cut back by 5 bases and J by 8 bases. Germline assignment: CDR1 MNHEY and CDR2 SVGAGI. CDR3 length equals 13 residues. This clone was picked up one time.

Sequencing was performed on peripheral blood. The clonotype comes from a human donor in a cohort sampled during active COVID-19. V is TRBV6-5 and J is TRBJ1-2; 8 bases are shared with TRBD1. As DNA, the CDR3 is TGTGCCAGCAGTACTCGGGACAGGCGCGGCTACACCTTC. It encodes CASSTRDRRGYTF.